This T cell receptor beta chain came from a study of radiotherapy plus CTLA-4 blockade in lung cancer. Overall study: Disease control reached around 30%, with objective responses in approximately 20%. Whole-study results and caveats: How blood T cell clones changed early, along with interferon-beta, reportedly forecast response best. Expansion of tumor-derived TCR clones was observed in blood after radiotherapy plus ipilimumab.

Sequencing was performed with immunoSEQ multiplex PCR; in TCRdb, only in-frame clones are kept and a portion is missing. Of 45,000 to 55,000 clones in the sample, 70% to 90% are singletons; the top ten hold less than 20%. Deletions cut 4 bases from V and 2 bases from J, with 18 bases between. This CDR3 comprises 16 residues. Per the germline V gene, CDR1 is SGHRS and CDR2 is YFSETQ. As to this clone: Its antigen is not identified.

This receptor was identified in a human donor with non-small cell lung cancer that progressed on radiotherapy plus ipilimumab. Some clones in this sample may be carry-over from other donors' samples. The V and J genes are TRBV5-1 and TRBJ1-1; a weak D match, TRBD1 (6 bases). The specimen comprised peripheral blood, sampled from a patient treated with radiotherapy plus ipilimumab. In DNA form, the CDR3 reads TGCGCCAGCAGCAAGTATTTAGAACAGGGCAACACTGAAGCTTTCTTT. This sequence encodes CASSKYLEQGNTEAFF.